Each of the 32 T cell receptor beta chains below was sequenced from the same sample in a study of T-cell reconstitution after alpha-beta-depleted transplantation in children. The TCRbeta library incorporated unique molecular identifiers. TCRdb analysed the PCR reads with MiXCR anew, one entry per CDR3 protein. The sample yields some 200,000 distinct CDR3 sequences, about 8.7% seen once. Sequenced here: PBMCs, mostly from graft donor cells, sampled 360 days after TCRalphabeta/CD19-depleted stem cell transplant. The receptors derive from a male patient aged 2-10 years who had a stem cell transplant for acute myeloid leukemia, so the T cells may come from the graft donor.

The sample holds many counts of this clonotype. The rearrangement joins TRBV20-1 to TRBJ2-3, with 11 bases that match TRBD2. Germline-derived CDR1 and CDR2 are DFQATT and SNEGSKA (reference sequence). The CDR3 covers 15 residues. V shed 6 bases, J shed 2 bases, and the junction held 7 bases outside the gene matches. DNA for the CDR3: TGCAGTGCCGTGACTAGCGGGGTATTCACAGATACGCAGTATTTT. Translating gives CSAVTSGVFTDTQYF.

The V and J genes are TRBV6-2 or TRBV6-3 and TRBJ1-5; D gene ambiguous. Trimming shortened V by 0 bases and J by 7 bases, and 13 bases separated the two germline ends. The CDR3 loop spans 15 amino acids. The V gene's germline CDR1 is MNHEY and CDR2 SVGEGT. The CDR3 sequence is CASSYSPGSRQPQHF. Written as DNA, the CDR3 is TGTGCCAGCAGTTACTCACCGGGGTCGAGGCAGCCCCAGCATTTT.

This clonotype was recorded at least ten times. V and J are TRBV20-1 and TRBJ2-3; 16 bases agree with TRBD2. Germline trimming cut 0 bases from V and 2 bases from J; bases unmatched to any gene: 8. The germline CDR1 and CDR2 sequences are DFQATT and SNEGSKA (reference sequence). The CDR3 covers 19 residues. This CDR3 reads CSARDRGLAGGPNTDTQYF. The CDR3, as DNA: TGCAGTGCTAGAGATCGGGGACTAGCGGGGGGGCCAAACACAGATACGCAGTATTTT.

The chain recombines TRBV20-1 with TRBJ2-1; D perhaps matches TRBD2 (5 bases). V dropped 1 base and J dropped 3 bases, with 13 bases sitting between them. In germline, CDR1 is DFQATT, CDR2 SNEGSKA (reference sequence). The CDR3 has 15 amino acids. The CDR3 spells CSARGSHEGYNEQFF. CDR3 bases: TGCAGTGCTAGAGGGAGCCATGAGGGCTACAATGAGCAGTTCTTC.

J is TRBJ1-1 and V is TRBV6-5; maybe TRBD1 (5 bases). This CDR3 has 14 residues. Trimming took 7 bases from V and 2 from J, leaving 14 bases between them. Germline assignment: CDR1 MNHEY and CDR2 SVGAGI. For the CDR3, the DNA is TGTGCCAGCAATTGGAGGGGCCCCAACACTGAAGCTTTCTTT. This codes for CASNWRGPNTEAFF.

V is TRBV10-1 and J is TRBJ2-1, with D tentatively TRBD2 (5 bases). This CDR3 has 16 amino acids. Germline loops: CDR1 WNHNN, CDR2 SYGVQD (reference sequence). Trimming left V 0 bases short and J 7 bases short, with 16 bases between. The CDR3 region has the DNA TGCGCCAGCAGTGAGTCGTCCTGGGCAGGAGGAAATGAGCAGTTCTTC. Encoded protein: CASSESSWAGGNEQFF.

This clonotype occurred many times. J is TRBJ1-3 and V is TRBV10-3, with unresolved D. The length of the CDR3 is 14 residues. V lost 4 bases and J 0 bases, leaving 7 bases between the germline ends. Germline-derived CDR1 and CDR2 are ENHRY and SYGVKD. The CDR3 sequence is CAISAHNSGNTIYF. CDR3 DNA: TGTGCCATCAGTGCGCACAACTCTGGAAACACCATATATTTT.

In this sample, this clonotype turned up a few times. The rearrangement links TRBV20-1 to TRBJ2-7, with 9 bases matching TRBD2. The V segment lost 3 bases and the J segment 4 bases; nucleotides outside the gene matches: 7. The CDR3 length is 14 residues. Germline V gene sequence: CDR1 DFQATT, CDR2 SNEGSKA (reference sequence). CDR3: CSASLAGRRYEQYF. The CDR3 DNA sequence: TGCAGTGCTAGCCTAGCGGGACGGAGGTACGAGCAGTACTTC.

This clonotype was seen repeatedly, ten times or more. The chain carries TRBV5-1 and TRBJ1-1; 7 nucleotides align to TRBD1. Trimming cost V 1 base and J 1 base; bases outside gene matches: 4. The CDR3 spans 15 residues. Germline lookup yields CDR1 SGHRS and CDR2 YFSETQ. CDR3 DNA: TGCGCCAGCAGCTTGAGGGACAGTCGGAACACTGAAGCTTTCTTT. Amino acid sequence: CASSLRDSRNTEAFF.

This clonotype appeared a few times. CDR3 residues: CSGASLVGAFF. CDR3 in DNA: TGCAGCGGTGCTTCCCTGGTCGGAGCTTTCTTT. The rearrangement uses TRBV29-1 and TRBJ1-1; no reliable D call. The length of the CDR3 is 11 residues. The V end was cut by 7 bases, the J end by 10 bases, with 16 bases between. CDR1 is SQVTM, CDR2 ANQGSEA, per germline.

This clonotype was counted at least ten times. V usage is TRBV20-1 and J usage is TRBJ1-2; D is uncertain. Between the trimmed V and J ends, which lost 5 bases and 4 bases, there was a span of 14 bases. The CDR3 contains 13 residues. Looked up from germline, CDR1 is DFQATT and CDR2 is SNEGSKA (reference sequence). The CDR3 DNA reads TGCAGTGCTGTTGGAGGGATAAGCTATGGCTACACCTTC. Encoded protein: CSAVGGISYGYTF.

This clonotype was recorded many times. The chain carries TRBV10-3 and TRBJ2-2, with D maybe TRBD1 (6 bases). The CDR3 contains 13 residues. V was trimmed by 5 bases and J by 4 bases, leaving 8 bases between them. Germline lookup yields CDR1 ENHRY and CDR2 SYGVKD. CDR3 nucleotide sequence: TGTGCCATCAGTCGACAGGTCACCGGGGAGCTGTTTTTT. It yields the protein CAISRQVTGELFF.

This clonotype was detected a few times. This chain connects TRBV2 to TRBJ2-2; 8 positions match TRBD2. Germline V CDR1 and CDR2: SNHLY, FYNNEI. The CDR3 has 15 amino acids. V lost 7 bases and J lost 7; bases outside the gene matches: 11. CDR3 region: CASMATSVPGGELFF. The CDR3, as DNA: TGTGCCAGCATGGCGACTAGCGTTCCGGGCGGGGAGCTGTTTTTT.

This clonotype showed up many times. The chain carries TRBV29-1 and TRBJ2-7; D uncertain. The CDR3 consists of 13 residues. Germline-derived CDR1 and CDR2 are SQVTM and ANQGSEA. The V end was cut by 6 bases, the J end by 5 bases, with 17 bases between. CDR3 region: CSVVHQSKDEQYF. The CDR3 coding sequence is TGCAGCGTCGTCCACCAGTCAAAAGACGAGCAGTACTTC.

The chain uses TRBV12-3 or TRBV12-4 and TRBJ2-3; the match to TRBD2 covers 11 bases. There are 18 residues in the CDR3. With V trimmed by 8 bases and J by 0 bases, 13 bases remained unmatched. The CDR3 DNA sequence: TGTGCCAGCGCCGGGTGGGCTAGCGGGGGGAGTAGCACAGATACGCAGTATTTT. Translated: CASAGWASGGSSTDTQYF.

This clonotype was seen at least ten times. This rearrangement joins TRBV5-4 to TRBJ2-1, with D perhaps matching TRBD2 (5 bases). The CDR3 has 13 amino acids. V lost 3 bases to trimming and J lost 5 bases, with 9 bases between them. CDR1 and CDR2 from the germline V gene are SGHNT and YYREEE (reference sequence). The CDR3 nucleotides are TGTGCCAGCAGCTCCTACGGGAACAATGAGCAGTTCTTC. Translated, it gives CASSSYGNNEQFF.

This clonotype was counted at least ten times. V gene TRBV20-1 combines with J gene TRBJ2-7; 10 bases match TRBD2. Looked up from germline, CDR1 is DFQATT and CDR2 is SNEGSKA (reference sequence). This CDR3 spans 15 amino acids. J lost 2 bases, V lost 3 bases, and 7 bases had no gene match. In DNA form, the CDR3 reads TGCAGTGCTAGGGATCCTAGCGGGAGCGCCTACGAGCAGTACTTC. This gives the protein CSARDPSGSAYEQYF.

The chain joins TRBV11-2 to TRBJ2-2; D ambiguous. The germline V gene has CDR1 SGHAT and CDR2 FQNNGV. V was cut by 0 bases and J by 4 bases, with 9 bases left in between. This CDR3 contains 15 residues. The CDR3 DNA reads TGTGCCAGCAGCTTAGAGGGTTGGAGCACCGGGGAGCTGTTTTTT. The encoded protein is CASSLEGWSTGELFF.

V gene TRBV12-3 or TRBV12-4 combines with J gene TRBJ1-5; TRBD1 agrees at 9 bases. The CDR3 consists of 18 residues. V shed 4 bases, J shed 5 bases, and the junction held 15 bases outside the gene matches. DNA of the CDR3: TGTGCCAGCAGTTCCTCTCCGAGACAGGGGGTTTTCTATCAGCCCCAGCATTTT. This translates into CASSSSPRQGVFYQPQHF.

This clonotype was seen repeatedly, ten times or more. The J gene is TRBJ2-3, the V gene TRBV11-2, with D maybe TRBD1 (5 bases). Germline CDR1 SGHAT, CDR2 FQNNGV. The V end lost 2 bases, the J end lost 2 bases, and 11 bases lay between the germline ends. The CDR3 covers 15 residues. CDR3 DNA sequence: TGTGCCAGCAGCTTATACAGGACATACACAGATACGCAGTATTTT. Its protein product is CASSLYRTYTDTQYF.

The CDR3 region is CASSFRTRTGYGYTF. The CDR3 DNA reads as TGTGCCAGCAGTTTCAGAACGCGGACAGGATATGGCTACACCTTC. The gene calls are TRBV6-5 and TRBJ1-2; 7 bases map to TRBD1. From germline, CDR1 is MNHEY and CDR2 SVGAGI. CDR3 length equals 15 residues. Trimming removed 4 bases from V and 5 bases from J; junction bases left unmatched: 10.

This clonotype showed up just a few times. This chain connects TRBV11-2 to TRBJ1-2, with D possibly being TRBD1 (6 bases). The germline V gene encodes CDR1 SGHAT and CDR2 FQNNGV. This CDR3 is built from 14 residues. V lost 3 bases and J lost 6, with 14 bases in between. In nucleotides, the CDR3 is TGTGCCAGCAGCTTGGACGACAGGATTCATGGCTACACCTTC. As protein: CASSLDDRIHGYTF.

V is TRBV20-1 and J is TRBJ2-7; D unclear. This CDR3 spans 12 amino acids. Trimming took 6 bases from V and 0 from J, leaving 9 bases between them. In germline, CDR1 is DFQATT, CDR2 SNEGSKA (reference sequence). CDR3 protein: CSAGSGSYEQYV. The CDR3 DNA reads as TGCAGTGCCGGATCGGGCTCCTACGAGCAGTACGTC.

This clonotype was detected many times. V and J are TRBV12-3 or TRBV12-4 and TRBJ2-7; D is unresolved. This CDR3 region has 14 residues. V was cut by 2 bases and J by 7 bases, with 15 bases left in between. The CDR3 here is CASSLKGLWGEQYF. The CDR3 DNA follows: TGTGCCAGCAGTTTAAAGGGCCTTTGGGGAGAGCAGTACTTC.

This clonotype was seen repeatedly, ten times or more. The V call is TRBV29-1, the J call TRBJ2-3, with D uncertain. The CDR3 length is 13 residues. Trimming removed 2 bases from V and 3 bases from J, with 9 bases in between. Germline V gene sequence: CDR1 SQVTM, CDR2 ANQGSEA. The CDR3 nucleotides are TGCAGCGTTGAAACGAGGTTAACAGATACGCAGTATTTT. This codes for CSVETRLTDTQYF.

This sequence joins TRBV7-2 and TRBJ1-2; D gene unclear. Trimming stripped 1 base from V and 0 bases from J, with 6 bases between. Germline V gene sequence: CDR1 SGHTA, CDR2 FQGNSA. The CDR3 contains 14 residues. The CDR3 is CASSLEHTNYGYTF. In nucleotides, the CDR3 is TGTGCCAGCAGCTTAGAACACACTAACTATGGCTACACCTTC.

This clonotype was recorded at least ten times. The chain joins TRBV20-1 to TRBJ2-7; 8 bases fit TRBD1. V was pared by 1 base and J by 3 bases, with 8 bases of the junction left unmatched. The CDR3 has 15 amino acids. CDR1 and CDR2 from the germline V gene are DFQATT and SNEGSKA (reference sequence). CDR3 bases: TGCAGTGCTAGAGTAAAGGACAGGGCCGACTACGAGCAGTACTTC. Translated, it gives CSARVKDRADYEQYF.

The rearrangement links TRBV18 to TRBJ1-2; TRBD1 is a possible D gene (6 bases). Germline CDR1 reads KGHSH; CDR2 reads LQKENI. The CDR3 spans 15 residues. V lost 3 bases to trimming and J lost 0 bases, with 11 bases between them. The CDR3 sequence is CASSPGQQANYGYTF. The CDR3 DNA follows: TGTGCCAGCTCACCCGGACAGCAAGCTAACTATGGCTACACCTTC.

This clonotype has a count of ten or more. The chain combines TRBV5-1 with TRBJ2-3; D is perhaps TRBD1 or TRBD2 (6 bases each). This CDR3 is built from 17 residues. The V gene lost 0 bases and the J gene lost 2 bases, with 16 bases spanning the gap. The V gene's germline CDR1 is SGHRS and CDR2 YFSETQ. This CDR3 reads CASSLGSGGPNTDTQYF. The CDR3 DNA is TGCGCCAGCAGCTTGGGCTCTGGGGGGCCAAACACAGATACGCAGTATTTT.

This clonotype was detected ten times or more. The CDR3 loop reads CASSWGPHPSQPQHF. CDR3 DNA: TGTGCCAGCAGTTGGGGACCGCACCCCTCCCAGCCCCAGCATTTT. The chain recombines TRBV12-3 or TRBV12-4 with TRBJ1-5; TRBD1 is a possible D gene (5 bases). The CDR3 is 15 residues long. The V and J ends lost 4 bases and 7 bases respectively, with 17 bases between them.

This clonotype appeared a few times. This chain connects TRBV2 to TRBJ2-7; 9 bases map to TRBD1. The CDR3 consists of 16 residues. Germline V gene lookup returns CDR1 SNHLY and CDR2 FYNNEI. Unmatched junction bases numbered 11, after V lost 1 base and J lost 7 bases. CDR3 nucleotide sequence: TGTGCCAGCAGTGAAGGTACGGGACAGGGAGCGGGTGAGCAGTACGTC. Translated: CASSEGTGQGAGEQYV.

The rearrangement links TRBV11-1 to TRBJ2-6; 7 positions agree with TRBD1. The trim removed 5 bases at V and 2 bases at J, leaving 3 bases unmatched. The CDR3 is 15 residues long. The germline gives CDR1 SGHAT, CDR2 FQDESV (reference sequence). CDR3 region: CASSDQGAGANVLTF. Here the CDR3 DNA reads TGTGCCAGCAGCGATCAGGGGGCTGGGGCCAACGTCCTGACTTTC.